The T cell receptor (beta chain) described here comes from a study of T cell repertoires in cytomegalovirus infection. Study information: CMV epitopes in the study were HLA-C-restricted (recently identified) and HLA-B-restricted (well studied). Based on public TCR beta signatures, there were indications of CMV infection and of a matching HLA type. Study-wide points: The study found HLA-C-restricted CMV-specific TCR beta clonotypes dominating the ex vivo response.

TCRdb fed the reads into MiXCR, producing one record per CDR3 protein. The sample consists of tens of thousands of distinct CDR3 sequences, 25% to 30% of them appearing once. About this clonotype itself: The target antigen is unknown.

V dropped 5 bases and J dropped 6 bases, with 7 bases sitting between them. This CDR3 contains 11 residues. This specimen was CD8+ T cells from cultured PBMCs, taken from culture after CMV antigen stimulation. The genes are TRBV12-3 or TRBV12-4 and TRBJ1-1; a possible D gene is TRBD1 (5 bases). This clonotype originated in a human donor in good health (CMV status not recorded). Some clones in this sample may be carry-over from other donors' samples. The chain's CDR3 is CASSQGSEAFF. Here the CDR3 DNA reads TGTGCCAGCAGTCAGGGCTCTGAAGCTTTCTTT.